These 14 T cell receptor beta chains came from one sample sequenced in a study of cytotoxic CD8 clonotypes in ibrutinib-treated CLL. Method: immunoSEQ multiplex PCR; TCRdb's copy keeps in-frame clones and lacks some. This sample has about 28,000 clones, with around three fifths found just once. This specimen was PBMCs, taken before ibrutinib treatment. These receptors all stem from a human donor with chronic lymphocytic leukemia.

The V call is TRBV5-6, the J call TRBJ2-1; 8 bases are a match to TRBD2. The CDR3 loop spans 14 amino acids. Losses at the gene ends were 1 base for V and 10 bases for J; bases not matched to a gene: 7. In germline, CDR1 is SGHDT, CDR2 YYEEEE. DNA for the CDR3: TGTGCCAGCAGCTTGTGGGGTAGCGGGACCGAGCAGTTCTTC. Its protein is CASSLWGSGTEQFF.

This clone was detected only a few times. V and J are TRBV2 and TRBJ1-2; D perhaps matches TRBD1 (6 bases). CDR3 size: 13 residues. CDR1 is SNHLY, CDR2 FYNNEI, per germline. Trimming removed 2 bases at V and 6 bases at J, with 10 bases between. The DNA for the CDR3 is TGTGCCAGCAGTGAACGGGGGGCGGATGGCTACACCTTC. Translation: CASSERGADGYTF.

The gene calls are TRBV9 and TRBJ1-1; D ambiguous. From germline, CDR1 is SGDLS and CDR2 YYNGEE. The CDR3 sequence is 13 residues long. Between the trimmed V and J ends, which lost 0 bases and 3 bases, there was a span of 6 bases. The CDR3 reads CASSVAWDTEAFF. In DNA, the CDR3 is TGTGCCAGCAGCGTAGCTTGGGACACTGAAGCTTTCTTT.

Of note for this clone: Compared with germline, one end of the junction differs, possibly owing to a read error. The chain is built from TRBV6-1 and TRBJ2-3, with TRBD1 matching 9 bases. CDR3 length equals 15 residues. Per the germline V gene, CDR1 is MNHNS and CDR2 is SASEGT. CDR3 loop: CASTPTGTGRDTQCF. The CDR3 DNA sequence: TGTGCCAGCACCCCGACCGGGACAGGGAGAGATACGCAGTGTTTT.

J is TRBJ2-3 and V is TRBV6-5; D unresolved. Per the germline V gene, CDR1 is MNHEY and CDR2 is SVGAGI. V was trimmed by 4 bases and J by 3 bases, leaving 14 bases between them. The CDR3 loop spans 15 amino acids. This CDR3 reads CASSSGRPKTDTQYF. As DNA, the CDR3 is TGTGCCAGCAGTTCTGGACGACCCAAGACAGATACGCAGTATTTT.

V is TRBV28 and J is TRBJ1-1; 8 positions match TRBD1. The CDR3 is made up of 15 amino acids. The J segment lost 1 base and the V segment lost 5 bases, leaving 6 bases of the junction unmatched. CDR1 MDHEN and CDR2 SYDVKM come from the germline V gene. The CDR3, as DNA: TGTGCCAGCAGTCTAGGGACAGGTTGGAACACTGAAGCTTTCTTT. This translates into CASSLGTGWNTEAFF.

The chain links TRBV7-9 to TRBJ2-7, with 7 bases aligning to TRBD1. The CDR3 runs to 13 residues. Looked up from germline, CDR1 is SEHNR and CDR2 is FQNEAQ (reference sequence). J lost 6 bases, V lost 6 bases, and 8 bases had no gene match. In nucleotides, the CDR3 is TGTGCCAGCAGGCCGACAGGGCTGGGCGAGCAGTACTTC. This translates into CASRPTGLGEQYF.

This clone was recorded a few times. The V gene is TRBV11-3, the J gene TRBJ1-5; D is possibly TRBD1 (6 bases). The CDR3 has 16 residues. Germline CDR1 is SGHNT and CDR2 is YENEEA. Trimming cost V 1 base and J 0 bases, with 10 bases left between them. The CDR3 coding sequence is TGTGCCAGCAGCTTAGGCAGGGGACTTAGCAATCAGCCCCAGCATTTT. This codes for CASSLGRGLSNQPQHF.

The chain employs TRBV7-8 and TRBJ2-1; D remains ambiguous. The V and J ends lost 5 bases and 4 bases respectively, with 15 bases between them. CDR3 length: 15 residues. Germline CDR1 reads SGHVS; CDR2 reads FQNEAQ. The CDR3 bases are TGTGCCAGCAGCGCGGATATATGGGAATACAATGAGCAGTTCTTC. This gives the protein CASSADIWEYNEQFF.

The chain employs TRBV15 and TRBJ1-2, with 10 nucleotides matching TRBD1. The CDR3 is 15 amino acids. V lost 3 bases and J lost 6; bases outside the gene matches: 7. In germline, CDR1 is LNHNV, CDR2 YYDKDF (reference sequence). CDR3 sequence reads: CATSSVTGGADGYTF. The CDR3 nucleotides are TGTGCCACCAGCAGCGTGACAGGGGGCGCAGATGGCTACACCTTC.

V usage is TRBV6-5 and J usage is TRBJ1-4, with 7 bases matching TRBD1. CDR3 length equals 15 residues. After removal of 5 bases from V and 6 bases from J, the junction contained 9 bases not matched to a gene. Looked up from germline, CDR1 is MNHEY and CDR2 is SVGAGI. The CDR3: CASSSPGTVDEKLFF. CDR3 coding DNA: TGTGCCAGCAGTAGCCCCGGGACAGTAGATGAAAAACTGTTTTTT.

The chain is built from TRBV2 and TRBJ1-4; the match to TRBD1 covers 11 bases. The CDR3 loop spans 15 amino acids. With 8 bases clipped from V and 7 bases from J, the junction kept 9 bases outside the gene matches. Germline-derived CDR1 and CDR2 are SNHLY and FYNNEI. CDR3 nucleotide sequence: TGTGCCAGCTTAGATCCGGGACAGGGGGTTGAAAAACTGTTTTTT. It encodes CASLDPGQGVEKLFF.

The chain joins TRBV5-1 to TRBJ2-5; D is uncertain. Germline CDR1 is SGHRS and CDR2 is YFSETQ. Trimming removed 4 bases at V and 5 bases at J, with 12 bases between. The CDR3 is made up of 13 amino acids. The CDR3 sequence: CASSEPYRETQYF. CDR3 bases: TGCGCCAGCAGCGAACCCTACCGGGAGACCCAGTACTTC.

This clone was picked up a small number of times. This chain connects TRBV28 to TRBJ2-7, with a tentative D call TRBD2 (7 bases). Looked up from germline, CDR1 is MDHEN and CDR2 is SYDVKM. This CDR3 contains 15 residues. V was trimmed by 7 bases and J by 1 base, leaving 17 bases between them. CDR3 coding DNA: TGTGCCAGCACTGTGGGAGGGGGACTTTCCTACGAGCAGTACTTC. This encodes CASTVGGGLSYEQYF.